This entry describes one T cell receptor (beta chain). Its specific antigen is unknown. Per-nucleotide qualities are absent, and no much larger clonotype sits a single base away. This sample was taken from a study of T cells in Graves' hyperthyroidism and ophthalmopathy (dated by TCRdb to between 2018 and 2021). At the level of the whole study: Peripheral blood samples were taken at initial diagnosis, before any treatment was given. Thyroid tissue and blood T-cell repertoires from six Graves' hyperthyroidism patients were also compared in the study. The 90 to 100 discovery patients were randomly divided into training and test sets at a 7:3 ratio. After blood sampling, hyperthyroidism patients were treated with methimazole at a starting dose of 30 mg daily, and ophthalmopathy patients were treated with high-dose intravenous methylprednisolone. To identify TCR V-J signatures that set the groups apart, the researchers used a discovery cohort of about a hundred patients, made up of roughly 40 with Graves' ophthalmopathy and 57 with stable Graves' hyperthyroidism. Whether ophthalmopathy could be predicted prospectively was tested in an independent validation cohort made up of 18 to 20 hyperthyroidism patients plus 17 patients who later progressed to ophthalmopathy. The paper describes TCR Vbeta CDR3 sequencing of some 130 peripheral blood samples, made up of 43 ophthalmopathy patients, some 80 hyperthyroidism patients and about 17 progressor patients. General study outcomes and caveats: Sample size was not statistically predetermined, and investigators were not blinded to group allocation. In validation, the model predicted progression to ophthalmopathy with over 60% sensitivity and approximately 72% specificity, a median of about 6.7 months before onset. Most expanded thyroid clonotypes (frequency above 0.001) were also detected in blood, suggesting blood repertoires may reflect thyroid immune responses. A model built on a 13 V-J signature distinguished ophthalmopathy from stable hyperthyroidism, reaching 87.88% sensitivity and 81.08% specificity in cross-validation and 80%/75% in testing.

Counted from cysteine to phenylalanine, this CDR3 has 15 amino acids. The retained sequence is limited to the CDR3, 45 bases, with the frame set at the first base. The germline V gene yields MNHNS for CDR1 and SASEGT for CDR2. At the junction V is shortened by 6 bases and J by 0 bases; bases outside the gene matches: 8. The TCR beta CDR3 regions were amplified from the RNA transcripts. For the first round of RT-PCR on the TCR CDR3, the HTBI primer set was used together with the Qiagen OneStep RT-PCR kit. A second multiplex PCR round built the libraries, followed by size selection and purification. The libraries were sequenced on an Illumina HiSeq2000 using paired-end 100 bp reads. The published analysis was carried out like this. SOAPnuke was used to process the raw data, with reads discarded if the reads contained adapters or uncalled bases, had a mean Phred below 15, or lacked an exact constant-primer or identifier match. COPE v1.2.5 was used to merge the high-quality paired reads, and each unique nucleotide sequence was defined as a clonotype. MiTCR v1.1 was used to align clonotypes to the IMGT TRBV, TRBD and TRBJ reference segments. Analysis was restricted to V-J combinations with a frequency above 0.0001, which covered 98% to 99.2% of repertoires. The TCS score was defined as F50 (clonal expansion) divided by E x V (chaos), with BLOSUM62-based TCRdist calculated between CDR3 peptides within each V-J. Welch's t-statistics and random forest reduced roughly 540 V-J features to around 14, which were used in a naive Bayes classifier (R e1071). Through fastp at Q25 and MiXCR, TCRdb rebuilt clones from the public reads, retaining in-frame beta chains. For every CDR3 protein sequence, its rows merge into one entry that carries the most common genes and DNA. TCRdb's processing, not the study's, gives the V and J calls here. This sample comprises 380,000 or so distinct CDR3 sequences, 19% of them detected only once. The ten largest clonotypes hold roughly 3.5% of the sample.

A patient counted as having stable Graves' hyperthyroidism if no progression to ophthalmopathy occurred over 18 months of follow-up. The hyperthyroidism patients were between 18 and 65 years old and newly diagnosed, with a disease duration of less than 2 months. Exclusion was applied to patients with uncontrolled infections, other autoimmune diseases, pregnancy or lactation. Diagnoses were based on clinical symptoms, serum thyroxine and TRAb, thyroid ultrasound and orbital computed tomography. PBMCs were isolated from roughly 10 ml of fresh peripheral blood by Ficoll-Paque density gradient centrifugation. Total RNA was extracted using Trizol reagent, and RNA quality was assessed on an Agilent 2100 Bioanalyzer.

The TCR was taken from a woman aged 18-29 years with Graves' hyperthyroidism. Sample: blood. The chain links TRBV6-1 with TRBJ2-7, and 7 bases in between align with TRBD2. For the CDR3, the sequence is CASRPPAGSSYEQYF. In nucleotides, the sequence is TGTGCCAGCAGACCCCCAGCGGGGAGCTCCTACGAGCAGTACTTC.